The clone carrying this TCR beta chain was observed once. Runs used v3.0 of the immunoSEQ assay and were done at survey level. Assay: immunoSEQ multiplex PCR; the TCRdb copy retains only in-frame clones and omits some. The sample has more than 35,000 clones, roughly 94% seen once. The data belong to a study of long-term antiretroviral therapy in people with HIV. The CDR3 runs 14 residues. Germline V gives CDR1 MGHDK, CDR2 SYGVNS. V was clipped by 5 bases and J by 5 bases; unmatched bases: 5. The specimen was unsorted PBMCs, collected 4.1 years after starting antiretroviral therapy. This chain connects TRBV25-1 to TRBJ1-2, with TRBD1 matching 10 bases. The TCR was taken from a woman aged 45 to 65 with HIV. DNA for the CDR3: TGTGCCAGCAGTCCCCGGGACAGGGGATATGGCTACACCTTC. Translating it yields CASSPRDRGYGYTF.